These 5 T cell receptor beta chains were all obtained from the same sample, sequenced in a study of shared clonotypes between healthy human individuals. Sequencing used immunoSEQ multiplex PCR; TCRdb keeps in-frame clones, though not all of them. This table has about 320,000 clones, around 86% appearing once. The sample was memory CD8+ T cells sorted from blood. Subset meaning: CD45RO+ cells pooled with CCR7-negative TemRA cells. Receptors were obtained from a man between 18 and 29 years old in good health.

This chain connects TRBV7-8 to TRBJ1-4, with TRBD1 identical over 7 bases. CDR1 is SGHVS and CDR2 is FQNEAQ in the germline V gene. The CDR3 has 16 amino acids. Unmatched junction bases numbered 12, after V lost 5 bases and J lost 6 bases. The CDR3 loop is CASSPSLTGLDEKLFF. CDR3 DNA: TGTGCCAGCAGCCCAAGCCTGACAGGGCTGGATGAAAAACTGTTTTTT.

The chain couples TRBV12-5 to TRBJ2-1; 8 bases are a match to TRBD1. Germline loops: CDR1 LGHNT, CDR2 FRNRAP. J was trimmed by 6 bases and V by 1 base; bases with no gene match: 2. The CDR3 length is 14 residues. Written as DNA, the CDR3 is TGTGCTAGTGGTTTGGGTACAGGGGGCAATGAGCAGTTCTTC. Its translation is CASGLGTGGNEQFF. The full variable domain, completed using reference TRBV12-5 and TRBJ2-1, is DARVTQTPRHKVTEMGQEVTMRCQPILGHNTVFWYRQTMMQGLELLAYFRNRAPLDDSGMPKDRFSAEMPDATLATLKIQPSEPRDSAVYFCASGLGTGGNEQFFGPGTRLTVL.

The J gene is TRBJ2-3, the V gene TRBV6-6; 14 nucleotides align to TRBD2. V lost 2 bases, J lost 6 bases, and 4 bases stayed unmatched. The CDR3 is 16 amino acids. Germline V lookup: CDR1 MNHNY, CDR2 SVGAGI (reference sequence). CDR3 residues: CASSYLGLAGEDTQYF. As DNA, the CDR3 is TGTGCCAGCAGTTACCTGGGACTAGCGGGAGAGGATACGCAGTATTTT.

The chain combines TRBV30 with TRBJ1-1; D possibly corresponds to TRBD1 (5 bases). V was trimmed by 5 bases and J by 5 bases, leaving 18 bases between them. Per the germline V gene, CDR1 is GTSNPN and CDR2 is SVGIG (reference sequence). The CDR3 covers 14 residues. The CDR3 DNA sequence: TGTGCCTGGGGCGAAGAAAACAGGCCTACTGAAGCTTTCTTT. Its protein is CAWGEENRPTEAFF.

The rearrangement joins TRBV5-1 to TRBJ2-7; tentative D call: TRBD2 (6 bases). CDR3 length equals 11 residues. From germline, CDR1 is SGHRS and CDR2 YFSETQ. V dropped 1 base and J dropped 9 bases, with 8 bases sitting between them. CDR3 coding DNA: TGCGCCAGCAGCTTGTGGGGACTGCAGTACTTC. Its translation is CASSLWGLQYF. Using reference TRBV5-1 and TRBJ2-7 for the parts outside the CDR3, the full variable domain is KAGVTQTPRYLIKTRGQQVTLSCSPISGHRSVSWYQQTPGQGLQFLFEYFSETQRNKGNFPGRFSGRQFSNSRSEMNVSTLELGDSALYLCASSLWGLQYFGPGTRLTVT.